This TCR beta chain is drawn from a study of blood T cell repertoires in COVID-19. The protocol was immunoSEQ multiplex PCR, while the TCRdb copy is restricted to in-frame clones and leaves out a portion. The sample includes roughly 390,000 clones, about 89% of them seen just once. This CDR3 is built from 16 residues. The J segment lost 5 bases and the V segment lost 6 bases, leaving 14 bases of the junction unmatched. The V gene's germline CDR1 is SNHLY and CDR2 FYNNEI. V and J are TRBV2 and TRBJ2-5, with TRBD1 matching 8 bases. The sequenced sample consisted of peripheral blood. This TCR came from a woman under 40 with COVID-19, enrolled during active disease. The CDR3 region is CASSGGAGGVGETQYF. The CDR3 bases are TGTGCCAGCAGCGGAGGGGCAGGGGGCGTGGGGGAGACCCAGTACTTC.